This T cell receptor (beta chain) was sequenced for a study of beta chain features in type 1 diabetes. The V gene's germline CDR1 is MNHNY and CDR2 SVGAGI (reference sequence). CDR3 length equals 16 residues. V dropped 4 bases and J dropped 2; count of bases not matched to a gene: 9. Expressed TCRB transcripts were sequenced after all isolated RNA was converted to cDNA. Some clones are missing from TCRdb's copy, which holds only in-frame ones; the method was immunoSEQ multiplex PCR. The table lists under 950,000 clones, roughly 16% of them singletons. This clone has a handful of counts. The sequence was collected from a woman between 18 and 30 years old in good health. Sequencing was performed on naive CD4+ T cells from blood. This sequence joins TRBV6-6 and TRBJ1-2, with 8 bases that match TRBD1. DNA of the CDR3: TGTGCCAGCAGTTCCCTCCTTAGGACAGGGAACTATGGCTACACCTTC. This gives the protein CASSSLLRTGNYGYTF.